This T cell receptor (beta chain) was profiled in a study of CD8+ T cells in alopecia areata. Study-wide results and caveats: Many expanded lesional clones remained in scalp and blood on tofacitinib.

Extraction and reverse transcription of RNA yielded cDNA as the sequencing template. Some clones are missing from TCRdb's copy, which holds only in-frame ones; the method was immunoSEQ multiplex PCR. The sample lists a few hundred thousand clones, more than 30% occurring once. The junction had 11 bases not matched to a gene; V was cut back by 4 bases and J by 8 bases. Per germline, CDR1 SGHNT and CDR2 YYREEE (reference sequence). The CDR3 contains 16 residues. Comment on this clone: As yet, its antigen is unknown.

The treatment here: oral pan-JAK inhibitor, 5-10 mg twice daily. Both peripheral blood and punch biopsies of lesional scalp skin were obtained from patients who had alopecia areata. The source is a human donor with alopecia areata. This sample comprised CD4+ T cells sorted from blood, obtained at roughly week 30, from a patient treated with tofacitinib. This sequence joins TRBV5-4 and TRBJ2-1; TRBD2 matches 11 bases. CDR3 bases: TGTGCCAGCAGCAGAATAGCGGGGGGGCTTTTGGATGAGCAGTTCTTC. The encoded protein is CASSRIAGGLLDEQFF.